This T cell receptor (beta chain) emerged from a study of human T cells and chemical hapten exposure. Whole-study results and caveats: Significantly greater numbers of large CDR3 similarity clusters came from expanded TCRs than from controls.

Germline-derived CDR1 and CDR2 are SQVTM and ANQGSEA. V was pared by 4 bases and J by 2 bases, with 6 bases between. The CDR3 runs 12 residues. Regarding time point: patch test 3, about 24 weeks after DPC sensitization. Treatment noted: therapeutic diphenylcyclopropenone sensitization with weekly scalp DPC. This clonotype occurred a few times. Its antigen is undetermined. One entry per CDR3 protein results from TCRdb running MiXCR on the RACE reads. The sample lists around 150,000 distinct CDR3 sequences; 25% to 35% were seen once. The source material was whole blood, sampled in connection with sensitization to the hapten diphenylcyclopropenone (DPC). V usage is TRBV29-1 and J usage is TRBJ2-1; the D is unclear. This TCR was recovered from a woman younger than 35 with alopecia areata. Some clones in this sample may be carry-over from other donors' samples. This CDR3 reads CSVVEAYNEQFF. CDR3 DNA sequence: TGCAGCGTTGTTGAGGCCTACAATGAGCAGTTCTTC.